This T cell receptor beta chain comes out of a study of OX40 agonist ivuxolimab in advanced cancers. This clone was detected only once. The antigen is undetermined. Study findings and constraints: Normalized expansion of T-cell clones was also low for some nonresponders. Blood T cells, both CD4+ and CD8+, expanded clonally by week 6 at 0.1 to 3.0 mg/kg.

V was clipped by 2 bases and J by 0 bases, with 20 bases between them. The CDR3 runs to 18 residues. CDR1 is SGHRS and CDR2 is YFSETQ in the germline V gene. Generated by immunoSEQ multiplex PCR, the TCRdb table keeps only in-frame clones and is missing some. Here the sample spans about 20,000 clones, 80% to 95% being singletons. The sample here was CD4+ or CD8+ T cells sorted from blood, taken in a trial of the OX40 agonist ivuxolimab. The TCR comes from an adult with an advanced solid tumor such as melanoma, head and neck, liver or kidney cancer. This sequence joins TRBV5-1 and TRBJ1-1; possible D gene TRBD1, 6 bases. CDR3 sequence reads: CASSLRGTGTTMNTEAFF. The CDR3 nucleotides are TGCGCCAGCAGCTTAAGGGGAACCGGGACAACAATGAACACTGAAGCTTTCTTT.